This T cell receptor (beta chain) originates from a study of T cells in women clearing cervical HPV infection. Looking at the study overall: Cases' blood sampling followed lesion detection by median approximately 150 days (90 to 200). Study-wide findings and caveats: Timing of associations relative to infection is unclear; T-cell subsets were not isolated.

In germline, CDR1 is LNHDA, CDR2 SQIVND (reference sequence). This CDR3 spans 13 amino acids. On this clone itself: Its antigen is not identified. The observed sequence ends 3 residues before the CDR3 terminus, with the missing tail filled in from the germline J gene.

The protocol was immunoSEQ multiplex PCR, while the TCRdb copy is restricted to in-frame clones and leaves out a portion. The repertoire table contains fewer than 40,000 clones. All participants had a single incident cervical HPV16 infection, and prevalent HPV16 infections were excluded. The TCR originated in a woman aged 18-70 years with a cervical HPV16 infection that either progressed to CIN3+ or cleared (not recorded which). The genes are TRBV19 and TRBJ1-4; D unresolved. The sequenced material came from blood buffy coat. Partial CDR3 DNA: TGTGCCAGTAGCCCGGAAAAGGGTGGGAAA. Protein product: CASSPEKGGK. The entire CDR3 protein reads CASSPEKGGKLFF.